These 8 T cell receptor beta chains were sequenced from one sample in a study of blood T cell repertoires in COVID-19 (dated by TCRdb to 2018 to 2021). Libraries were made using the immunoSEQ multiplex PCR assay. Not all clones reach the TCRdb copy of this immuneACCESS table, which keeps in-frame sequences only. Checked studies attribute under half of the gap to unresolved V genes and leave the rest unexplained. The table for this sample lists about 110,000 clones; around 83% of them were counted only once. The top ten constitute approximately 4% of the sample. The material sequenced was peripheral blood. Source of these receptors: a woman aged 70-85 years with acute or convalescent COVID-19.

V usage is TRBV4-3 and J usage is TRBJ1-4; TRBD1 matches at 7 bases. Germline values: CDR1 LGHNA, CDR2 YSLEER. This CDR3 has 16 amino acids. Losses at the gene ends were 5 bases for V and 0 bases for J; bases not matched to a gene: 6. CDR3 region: CASSKDRPPTNEKLFF. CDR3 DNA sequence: TGCGCCAGCAGCAAGGACAGGCCCCCAACTAATGAAAAACTGTTTTTT.

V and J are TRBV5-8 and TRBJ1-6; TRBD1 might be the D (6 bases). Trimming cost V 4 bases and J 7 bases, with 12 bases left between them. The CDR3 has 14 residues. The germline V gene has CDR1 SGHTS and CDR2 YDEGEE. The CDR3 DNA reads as TGTGCCAGCAGCGAGGGACAATTGAATTCACCCCTCCACTTT. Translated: CASSEGQLNSPLHF. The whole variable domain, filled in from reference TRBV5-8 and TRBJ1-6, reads EAGVTQSPTHLIKTRGQQATLRCSPISGHTSVYWYQQALGLGLQFLLWYDEGEERNRGNFPPRFSGRQFPNYSSELNVNALELEDSALYLCASSEGQLNSPLHFGNGTRLTVT.

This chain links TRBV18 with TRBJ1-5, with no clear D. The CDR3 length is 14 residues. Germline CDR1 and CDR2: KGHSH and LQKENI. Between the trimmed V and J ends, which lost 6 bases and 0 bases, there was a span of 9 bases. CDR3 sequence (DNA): TGTGCCAGCTCCCTCAGTGATAGCAATCAGCCCCAGCATTTT. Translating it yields CASSLSDSNQPQHF.

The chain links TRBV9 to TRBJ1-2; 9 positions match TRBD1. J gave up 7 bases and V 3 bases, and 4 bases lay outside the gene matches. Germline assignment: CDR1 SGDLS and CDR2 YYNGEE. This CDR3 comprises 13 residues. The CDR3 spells CASSDRGRGGYTF. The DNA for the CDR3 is TGTGCCAGCAGCGACAGGGGGCGCGGTGGCTACACCTTC.

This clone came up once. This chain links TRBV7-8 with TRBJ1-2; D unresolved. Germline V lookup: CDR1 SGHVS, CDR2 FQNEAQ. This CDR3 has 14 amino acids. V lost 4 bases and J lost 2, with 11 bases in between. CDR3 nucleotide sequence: TGTGCCAGCAGCTCCCTCGGAGGCAACTATGGCTACACCTTC. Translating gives CASSSLGGNYGYTF.

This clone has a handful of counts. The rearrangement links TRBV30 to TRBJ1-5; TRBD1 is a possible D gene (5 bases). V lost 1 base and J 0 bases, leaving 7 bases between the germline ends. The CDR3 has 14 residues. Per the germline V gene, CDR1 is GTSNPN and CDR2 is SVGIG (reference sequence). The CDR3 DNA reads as TGTGCCTGGAGTGCGGGGGTTAGCAATCAGCCCCAGCATTTT. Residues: CAWSAGVSNQPQHF.

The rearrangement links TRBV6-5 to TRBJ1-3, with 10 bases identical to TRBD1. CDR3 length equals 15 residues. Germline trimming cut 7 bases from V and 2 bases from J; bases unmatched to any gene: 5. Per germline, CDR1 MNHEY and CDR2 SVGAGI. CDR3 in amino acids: CASKRTGGTGNTIYF. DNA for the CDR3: TGTGCCAGCAAAAGGACAGGGGGTACTGGAAACACCATATATTTT.

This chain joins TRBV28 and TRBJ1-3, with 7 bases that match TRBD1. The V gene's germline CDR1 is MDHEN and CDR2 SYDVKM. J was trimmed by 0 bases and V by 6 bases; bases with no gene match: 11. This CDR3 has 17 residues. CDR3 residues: CASSPTGVRSSGNTIYF. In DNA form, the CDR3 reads TGTGCCAGCAGCCCAACAGGGGTCCGCTCCTCTGGAAACACCATATATTTT.